Given below is one T cell receptor beta chain in context. Germline CDR1 is MNHEY and CDR2 is SVGAGI. The CDR3 has 16 residues. Between the trimmed V and J ends, which lost 0 bases and 0 bases, there was a span of 8 bases. The sample originates from a study of blood T cell repertoires in COVID-19. Background on the study: Samples representing acute and convalescent COVID-19 were sourced from the United States, Italy and Spain. PBMCs, B-cell-depleted T cells, or T cells were the source of the cDNA or gDNA that made up the material.

In the original analysis: For nucleated cells, counts were estimated from reference gene primer amplification. Here immunoSEQ multiplex PCR was the method, and the copy in TCRdb shows in-frame clones only, minus some. The D gene and trimming were derived from the DNA, and the V and J assignments and clone size from that table. The sample gives more than 250,000 clones, around 92% of which show up once; nearly 6.5% is in the top ten. The rearrangement uses TRBV6-5 and TRBJ2-2, with a tentative D call TRBD1 (5 bases). This TCR derives from a man between 18 and 29 years old who had recovered from COVID-19. Sample: peripheral blood. The CDR3 region has the DNA TGTGCCAGCAGTTACTCGAAGACAGCGAACACCGGGGAGCTGTTTTTT. Residues: CASSYSKTANTGELFF.